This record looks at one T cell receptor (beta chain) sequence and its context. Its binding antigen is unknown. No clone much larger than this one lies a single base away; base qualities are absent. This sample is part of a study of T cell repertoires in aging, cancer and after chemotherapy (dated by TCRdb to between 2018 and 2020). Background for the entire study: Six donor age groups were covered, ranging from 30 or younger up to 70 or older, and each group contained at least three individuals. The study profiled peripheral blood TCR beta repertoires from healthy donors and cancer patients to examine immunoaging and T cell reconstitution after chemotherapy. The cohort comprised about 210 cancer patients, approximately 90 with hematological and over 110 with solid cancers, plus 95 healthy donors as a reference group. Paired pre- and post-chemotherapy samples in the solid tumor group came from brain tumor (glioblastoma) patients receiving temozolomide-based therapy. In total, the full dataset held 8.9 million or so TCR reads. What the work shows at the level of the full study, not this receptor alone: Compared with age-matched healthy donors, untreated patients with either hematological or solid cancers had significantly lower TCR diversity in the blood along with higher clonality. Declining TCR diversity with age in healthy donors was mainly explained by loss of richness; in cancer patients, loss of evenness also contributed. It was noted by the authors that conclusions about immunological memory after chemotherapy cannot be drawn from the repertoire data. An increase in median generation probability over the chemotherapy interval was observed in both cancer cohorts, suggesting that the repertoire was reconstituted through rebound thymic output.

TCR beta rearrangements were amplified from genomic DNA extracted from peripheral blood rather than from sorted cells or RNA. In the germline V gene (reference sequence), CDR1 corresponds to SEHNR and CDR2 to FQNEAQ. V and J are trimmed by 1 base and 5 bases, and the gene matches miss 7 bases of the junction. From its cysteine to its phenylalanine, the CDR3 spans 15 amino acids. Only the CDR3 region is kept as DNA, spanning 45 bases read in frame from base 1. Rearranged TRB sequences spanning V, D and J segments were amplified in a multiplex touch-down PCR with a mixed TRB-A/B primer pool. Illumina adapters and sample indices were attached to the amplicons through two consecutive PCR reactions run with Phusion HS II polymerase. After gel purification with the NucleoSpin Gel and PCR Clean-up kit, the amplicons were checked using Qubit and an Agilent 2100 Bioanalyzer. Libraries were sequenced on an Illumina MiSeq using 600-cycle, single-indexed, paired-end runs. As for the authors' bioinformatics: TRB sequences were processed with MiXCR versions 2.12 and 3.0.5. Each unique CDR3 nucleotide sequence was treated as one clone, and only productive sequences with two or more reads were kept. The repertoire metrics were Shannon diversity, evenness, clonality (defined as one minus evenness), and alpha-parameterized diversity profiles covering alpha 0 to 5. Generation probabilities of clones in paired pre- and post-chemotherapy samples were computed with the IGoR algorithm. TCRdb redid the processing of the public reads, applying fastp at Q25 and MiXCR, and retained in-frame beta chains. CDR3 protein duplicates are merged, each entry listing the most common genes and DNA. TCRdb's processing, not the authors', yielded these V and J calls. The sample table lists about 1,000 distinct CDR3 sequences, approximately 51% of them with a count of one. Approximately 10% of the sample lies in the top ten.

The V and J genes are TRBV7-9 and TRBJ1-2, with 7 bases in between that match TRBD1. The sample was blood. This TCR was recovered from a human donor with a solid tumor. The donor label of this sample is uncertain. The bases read TGTGCCAGCAGCTTAGTCGGGACAGTAGTATATGGCTACACCTTC. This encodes CASSLVGTVVYGYTF.